This T cell receptor (beta chain) was recovered during a study of blood T cell repertoires in COVID-19 (dated by TCRdb to about 2020). General notes on the study: The collaborator samples originated in the United States, Italy and Spain and spanned the acute and convalescent phases of COVID-19. The samples were drawn from the first 160 participants of the ongoing ImmuneRACE study and from 1,254 subjects provided by 6 global collaborators. The repertoires were made available in a free public database intended to serve as a resource for research on the immune response to SARS-CoV-2. HLA class I and class II types, where available, came from metadata supplied by the sample provider rather than from assay-based typing. The sample metadata nearly always contained a de-identified subject ID, COVID-19 status, age in years and sex. Deeply sampled blood TCRbeta repertoires from subjects exposed to, actively infected with, or recovered from COVID-19 were included in the dataset. The material from the prospective study consisted of cDNA or gDNA derived from T cells, B-cell-depleted T cells, or PBMCs.

Concerning this clone: Its antigen is still unknown. Base-call qualities are not available, and no considerably larger clone is one nucleotide away.

Points the paper makes about the study in general: The quantity of clinical and demographic metadata differed by source and by participant and was supplied without curation.

V loses 8 bases at its end and J loses 1 base; junction bases beyond the gene matches: 3. CDR1 and CDR2, per the germline V gene, are SGHRS and YFSETQ. Measured from the cysteine to the phenylalanine, the CDR3 is 14 residues long. The retained sequence is limited to the CDR3, 42 bases, with the frame set at the first base. TCRbeta CDR3 regions were amplified from genomic DNA using the immunoSEQ Assay, a bias-controlled multiplex PCR. Regarding the original processing steps: The number of nucleated cells in each sample was estimated by amplification of reference gene primers within the assay. To quantify the absolute abundance of each unique TCRbeta CDR3 rearrangement, sequence reads were collapsed and filtered. Productive Simpson clonality was computed per sample as the square root of Simpson's diversity index over productive rearrangements. The table was pulled from immuneACCESS by TCRdb, which kept in-frame rearrangements only. Such tables lose some clones; where checked, under half of the loss comes from unresolved V genes, and the rest has no known cause. That table gives V, J and clone size, and the DNA gave D and trimming. Counted in this sample were about 68,000 clones; 85% to 90% of them appeared once. The ten largest clonotypes hold around 2.5% of the sample.

The collaborating institutions used their own protocols to collect whole blood in K2EDTA tubes. For TCRbeta analysis, collaborator samples were shipped as frozen whole blood, as isolated PBMCs, or as DNA extracted from either sample type. Sequenced material: peripheral blood. The clonotype comes from a man aged 45-65 years with acute or convalescent COVID-19. The chain employs TRBV5-1 and TRBJ2-1; TRBD2 agrees with 10 junctional bases. CDR3 loop: CASRTSGSYNEQFF. The bases read TGCGCCAGTAGGACTAGCGGATCCTACAATGAGCAGTTCTTC.